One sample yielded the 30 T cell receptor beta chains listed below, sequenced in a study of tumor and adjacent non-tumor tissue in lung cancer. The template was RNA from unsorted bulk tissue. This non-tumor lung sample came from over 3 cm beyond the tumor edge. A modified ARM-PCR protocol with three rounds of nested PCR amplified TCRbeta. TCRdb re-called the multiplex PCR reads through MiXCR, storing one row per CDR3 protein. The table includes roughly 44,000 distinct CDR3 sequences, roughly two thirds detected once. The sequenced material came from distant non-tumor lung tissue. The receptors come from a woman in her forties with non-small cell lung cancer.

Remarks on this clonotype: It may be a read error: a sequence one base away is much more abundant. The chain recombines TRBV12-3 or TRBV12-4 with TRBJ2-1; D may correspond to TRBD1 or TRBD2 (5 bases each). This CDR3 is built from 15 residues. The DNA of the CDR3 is TGTGCCAGCGGTTTCTGGGACCCAGCAGACAATAAGCAGTTCTTC. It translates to CASGFWDPADNKQFF.

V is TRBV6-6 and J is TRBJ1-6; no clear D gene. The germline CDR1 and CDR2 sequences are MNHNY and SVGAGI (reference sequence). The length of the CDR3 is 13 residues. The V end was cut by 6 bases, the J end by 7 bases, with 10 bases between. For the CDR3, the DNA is TGTGCCAGCAGGGGCGGGGAAAATTCACCCCTCCACTTT. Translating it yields CASRGGENSPLHF.

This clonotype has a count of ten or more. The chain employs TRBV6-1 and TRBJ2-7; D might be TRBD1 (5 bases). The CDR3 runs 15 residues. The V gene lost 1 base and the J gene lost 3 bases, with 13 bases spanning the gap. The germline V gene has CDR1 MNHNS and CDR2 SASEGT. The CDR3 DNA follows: TGTGCCAGCAGTGAAGACAGGCGACCTAACTACGAGCAGTACTTC. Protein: CASSEDRRPNYEQYF.

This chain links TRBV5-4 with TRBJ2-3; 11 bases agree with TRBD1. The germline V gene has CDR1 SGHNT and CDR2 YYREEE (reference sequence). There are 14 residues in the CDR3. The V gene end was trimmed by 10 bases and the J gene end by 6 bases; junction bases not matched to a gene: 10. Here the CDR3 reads CACGLGQGVDTQYF. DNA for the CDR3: TGTGCCTGCGGCTTGGGACAGGGGGTCGATACGCAGTATTTT.

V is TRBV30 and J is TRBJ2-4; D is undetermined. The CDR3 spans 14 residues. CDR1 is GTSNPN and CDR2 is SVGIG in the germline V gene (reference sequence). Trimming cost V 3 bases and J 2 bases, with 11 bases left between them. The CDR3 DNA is TGTGCCTGGAGGCCCCCTCAGACCAAAAACATTCAGTACTTC. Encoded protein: CAWRPPQTKNIQYF.

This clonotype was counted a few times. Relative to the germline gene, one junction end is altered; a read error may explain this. CDR3 sequence reads: CTSSSPTGTSYEQYF. In nucleotides, the CDR3 is TGTACCAGCAGTTCCCCCACCGGGACCAGCTACGAGCAGTACTTC. This chain uses TRBV28 with TRBJ2-7; D tentatively reads TRBD1 or TRBD2 (5 bases each). From germline, CDR1 is MDHEN and CDR2 SYDVKM. The CDR3 is made up of 15 amino acids.

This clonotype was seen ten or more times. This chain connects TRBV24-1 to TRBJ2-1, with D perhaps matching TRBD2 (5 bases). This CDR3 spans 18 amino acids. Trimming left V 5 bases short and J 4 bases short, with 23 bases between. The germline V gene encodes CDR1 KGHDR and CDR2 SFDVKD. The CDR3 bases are TGTGCCACCAGTGGTTCTTACTTAGCGTCGGCACAATACAATGAGCAGTTCTTC. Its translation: CATSGSYLASAQYNEQFF.

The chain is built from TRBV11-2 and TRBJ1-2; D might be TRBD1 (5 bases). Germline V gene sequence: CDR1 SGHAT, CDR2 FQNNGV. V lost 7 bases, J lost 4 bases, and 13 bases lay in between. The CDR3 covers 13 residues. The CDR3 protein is CASTSGGGYGYTF. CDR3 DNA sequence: TGTGCCAGCACTTCCGGGGGTGGCTATGGCTACACCTTC.

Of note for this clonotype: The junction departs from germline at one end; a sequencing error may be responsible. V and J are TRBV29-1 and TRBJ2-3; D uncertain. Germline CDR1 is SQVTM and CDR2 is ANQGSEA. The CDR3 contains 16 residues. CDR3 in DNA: TGTATCATTGAAGGAACTTTGGGTTTTAACACAGATACGCAGTATTTT. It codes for CIIEGTLGFNTDTQYF.

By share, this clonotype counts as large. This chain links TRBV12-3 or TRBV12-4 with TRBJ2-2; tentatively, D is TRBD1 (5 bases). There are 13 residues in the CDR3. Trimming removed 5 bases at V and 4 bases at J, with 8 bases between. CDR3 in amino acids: CASSRQSTGELFF. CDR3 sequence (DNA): TGTGCCAGCAGTAGACAGAGCACCGGGGAGCTGTTTTTT.

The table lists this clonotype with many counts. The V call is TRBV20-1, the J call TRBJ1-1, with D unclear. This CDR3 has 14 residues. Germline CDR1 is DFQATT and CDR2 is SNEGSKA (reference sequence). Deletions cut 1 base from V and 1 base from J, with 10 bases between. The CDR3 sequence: CSARGGGRNTEAFF. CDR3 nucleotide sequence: TGCAGTGCTAGAGGTGGAGGGAGGAACACTGAAGCTTTCTTT.

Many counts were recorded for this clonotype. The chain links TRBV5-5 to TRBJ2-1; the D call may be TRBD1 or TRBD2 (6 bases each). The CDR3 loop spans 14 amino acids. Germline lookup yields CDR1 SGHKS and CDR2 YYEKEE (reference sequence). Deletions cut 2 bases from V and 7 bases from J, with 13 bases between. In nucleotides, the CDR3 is TGTGCCAGCAGCTTTAGCGGAGGGGGAAATGAGCAGTTCTTC. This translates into CASSFSGGGNEQFF.

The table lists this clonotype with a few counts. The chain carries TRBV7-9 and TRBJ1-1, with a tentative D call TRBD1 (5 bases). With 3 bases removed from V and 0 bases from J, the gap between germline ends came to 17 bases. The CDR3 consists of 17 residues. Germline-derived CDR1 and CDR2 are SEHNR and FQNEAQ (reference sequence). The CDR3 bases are TGTGCCAGCAGCTTCGCTCGGCCAGGGAATTTGAACACTGAAGCTTTCTTT. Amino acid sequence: CASSFARPGNLNTEAFF.

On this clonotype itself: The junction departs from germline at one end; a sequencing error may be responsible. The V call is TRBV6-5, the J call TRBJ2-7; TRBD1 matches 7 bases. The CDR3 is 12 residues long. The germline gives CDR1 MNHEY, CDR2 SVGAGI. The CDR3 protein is CTRRRDSSEQYF. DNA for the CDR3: TGTACCAGGAGAAGGGACAGTAGCGAGCAGTACTTC.

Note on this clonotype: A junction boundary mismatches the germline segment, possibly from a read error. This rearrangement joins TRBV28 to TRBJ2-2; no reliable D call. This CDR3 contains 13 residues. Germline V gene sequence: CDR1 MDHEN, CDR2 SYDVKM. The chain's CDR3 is CAGNQRNTVELFF. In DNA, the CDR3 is TGTGCCGGCAACCAGAGGAACACCGTGGAGCTGTTTTTT.

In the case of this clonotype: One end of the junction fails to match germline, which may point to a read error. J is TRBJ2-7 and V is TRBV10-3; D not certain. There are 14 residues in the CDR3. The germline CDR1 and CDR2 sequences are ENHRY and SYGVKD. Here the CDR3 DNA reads TGTGTCATCAGTGAGTGGCAGGAAGGGCACGAGCAGTACTTC. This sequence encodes CVISEWQEGHEQYF.

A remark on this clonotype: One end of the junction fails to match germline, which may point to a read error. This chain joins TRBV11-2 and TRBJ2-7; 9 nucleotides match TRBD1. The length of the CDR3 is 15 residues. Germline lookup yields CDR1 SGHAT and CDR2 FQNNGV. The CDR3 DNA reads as TGTCCCAGCAGCTTAGGACAGGGGTCACCTTACGAGCAGTACTTC. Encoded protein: CPSSLGQGSPYEQYF.

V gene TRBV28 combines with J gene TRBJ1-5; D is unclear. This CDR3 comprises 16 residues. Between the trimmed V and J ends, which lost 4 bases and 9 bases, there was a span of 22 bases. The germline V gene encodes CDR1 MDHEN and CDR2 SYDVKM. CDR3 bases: TGTGCCAGCAGTTCTCGGACGTTCCACGAGAGTCGGCCCCAGCATTTT. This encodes CASSSRTFHESRPQHF.

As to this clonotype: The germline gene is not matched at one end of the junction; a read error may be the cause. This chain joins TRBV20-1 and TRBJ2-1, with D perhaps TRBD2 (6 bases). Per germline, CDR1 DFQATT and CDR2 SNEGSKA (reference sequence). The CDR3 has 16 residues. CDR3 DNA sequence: TGCATTGCTAGAGATCCCTACAATGGCGGAGGGAATGAGCAGTTCTTC. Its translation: CIARDPYNGGGNEQFF.

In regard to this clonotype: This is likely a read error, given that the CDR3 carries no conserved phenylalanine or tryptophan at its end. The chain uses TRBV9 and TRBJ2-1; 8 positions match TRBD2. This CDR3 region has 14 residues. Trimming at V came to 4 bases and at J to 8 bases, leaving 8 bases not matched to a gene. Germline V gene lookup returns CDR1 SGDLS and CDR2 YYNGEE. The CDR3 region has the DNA TGTGCCAGCAGCCCCCGACTAGCGAGAGATGAGCAGTTCTCC. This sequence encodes CASSPRLARDEQFS.

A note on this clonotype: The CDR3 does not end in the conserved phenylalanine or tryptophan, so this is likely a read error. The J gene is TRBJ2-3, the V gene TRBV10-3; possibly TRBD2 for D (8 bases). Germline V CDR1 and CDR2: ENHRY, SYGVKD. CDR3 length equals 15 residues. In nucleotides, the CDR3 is TGTGTCATCAGTGAAAGACAGGGACTAGGAGATACGCAGTATTTG. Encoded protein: CVISERQGLGDTQYL.

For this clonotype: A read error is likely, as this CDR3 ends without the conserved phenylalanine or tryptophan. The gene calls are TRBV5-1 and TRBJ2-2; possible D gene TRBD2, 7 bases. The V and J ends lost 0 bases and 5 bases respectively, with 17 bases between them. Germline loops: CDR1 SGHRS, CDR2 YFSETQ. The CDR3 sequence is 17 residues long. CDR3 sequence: CASSLAVAGAGTGELFS. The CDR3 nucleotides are TGCGCCAGCAGCTTGGCCGTGGCGGGGGCCGGAACCGGGGAGCTGTTTTCT.

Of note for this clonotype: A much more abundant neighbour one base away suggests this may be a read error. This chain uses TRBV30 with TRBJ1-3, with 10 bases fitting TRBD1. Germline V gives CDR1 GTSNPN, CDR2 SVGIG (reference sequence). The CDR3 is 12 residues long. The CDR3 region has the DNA TGTGTCCAGGGACAGGGGCGAAACACCATATATTTT. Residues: CVQGQGRNTIYF.

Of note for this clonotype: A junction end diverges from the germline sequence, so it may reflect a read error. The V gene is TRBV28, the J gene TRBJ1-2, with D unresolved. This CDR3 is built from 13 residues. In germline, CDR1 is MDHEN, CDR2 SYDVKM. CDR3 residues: CAGSFAGLYGYTF. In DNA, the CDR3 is TGTGCCGGCAGTTTTGCAGGATTATATGGCTACACCTTC.

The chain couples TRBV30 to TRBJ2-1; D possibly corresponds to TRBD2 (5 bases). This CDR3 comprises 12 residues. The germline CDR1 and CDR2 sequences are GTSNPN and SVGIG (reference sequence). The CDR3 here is CVLHGVYNEQFF. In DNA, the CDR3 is TGTGTCCTACACGGGGTGTACAATGAGCAGTTCTTC.

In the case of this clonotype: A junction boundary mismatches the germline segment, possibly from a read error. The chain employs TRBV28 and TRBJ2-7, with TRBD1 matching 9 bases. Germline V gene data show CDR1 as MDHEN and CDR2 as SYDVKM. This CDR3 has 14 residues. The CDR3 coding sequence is TGTGTCAGCGGTGCCACGGGACAGGGCTACGAGCAGTACTTC. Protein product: CVSGATGQGYEQYF.

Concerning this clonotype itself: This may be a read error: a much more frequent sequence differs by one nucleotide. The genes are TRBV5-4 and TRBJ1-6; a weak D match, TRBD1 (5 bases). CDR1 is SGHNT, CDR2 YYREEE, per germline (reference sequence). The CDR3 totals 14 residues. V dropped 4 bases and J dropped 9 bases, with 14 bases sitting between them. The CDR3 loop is CASSTGTRASPLHF. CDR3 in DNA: TGTGCCAGCAGCACCGGGACTCGTGCTTCACCCCTCCACTTT.

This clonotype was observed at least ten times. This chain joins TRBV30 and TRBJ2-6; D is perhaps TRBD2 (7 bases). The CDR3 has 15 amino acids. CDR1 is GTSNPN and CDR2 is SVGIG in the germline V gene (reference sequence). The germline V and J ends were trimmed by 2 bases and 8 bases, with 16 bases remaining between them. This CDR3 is CAWSWGGGIPNVLTF. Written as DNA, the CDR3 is TGTGCCTGGAGTTGGGGGGGCGGCATCCCCAACGTCCTGACTTTC.

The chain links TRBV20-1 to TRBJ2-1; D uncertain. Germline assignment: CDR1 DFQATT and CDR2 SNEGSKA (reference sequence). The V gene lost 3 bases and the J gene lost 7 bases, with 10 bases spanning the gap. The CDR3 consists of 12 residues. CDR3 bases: TGCAGTGCTAGCCAACAGAAGAATGAGCAGTTCTTC. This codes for CSASQQKNEQFF.

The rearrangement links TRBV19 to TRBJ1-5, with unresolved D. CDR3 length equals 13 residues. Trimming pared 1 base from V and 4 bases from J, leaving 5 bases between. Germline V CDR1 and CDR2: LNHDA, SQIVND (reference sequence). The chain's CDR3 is CASSIGGNQPQHF. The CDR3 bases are TGTGCCAGTAGTATAGGGGGTAATCAGCCCCAGCATTTT.